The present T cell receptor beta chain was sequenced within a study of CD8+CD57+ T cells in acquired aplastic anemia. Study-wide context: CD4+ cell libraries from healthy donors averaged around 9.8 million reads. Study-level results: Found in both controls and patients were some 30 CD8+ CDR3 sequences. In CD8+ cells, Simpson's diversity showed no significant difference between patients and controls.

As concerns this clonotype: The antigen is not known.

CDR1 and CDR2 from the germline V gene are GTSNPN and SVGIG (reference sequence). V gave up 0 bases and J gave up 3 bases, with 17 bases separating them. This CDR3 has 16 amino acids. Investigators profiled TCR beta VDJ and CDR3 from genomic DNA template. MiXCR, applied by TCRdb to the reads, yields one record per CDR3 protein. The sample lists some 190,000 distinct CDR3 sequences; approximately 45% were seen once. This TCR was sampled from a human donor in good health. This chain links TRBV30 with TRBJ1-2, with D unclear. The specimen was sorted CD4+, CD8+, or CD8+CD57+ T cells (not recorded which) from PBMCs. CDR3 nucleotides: TGTGCCTGGAGTGTGGGCACGAGAACAGCCCACTATGGCTACACCTTC. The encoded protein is CAWSVGTRTAHYGYTF.